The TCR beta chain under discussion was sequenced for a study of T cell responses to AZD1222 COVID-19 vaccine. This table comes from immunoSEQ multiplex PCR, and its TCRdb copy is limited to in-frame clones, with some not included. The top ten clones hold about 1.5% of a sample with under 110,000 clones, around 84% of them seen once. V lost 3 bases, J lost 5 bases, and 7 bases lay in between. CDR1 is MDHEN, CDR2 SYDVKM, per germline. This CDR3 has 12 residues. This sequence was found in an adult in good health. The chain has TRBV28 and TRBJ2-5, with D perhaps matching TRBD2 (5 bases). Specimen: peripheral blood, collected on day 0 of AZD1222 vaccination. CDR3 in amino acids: CASSFSVETQYF. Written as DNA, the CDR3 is TGTGCCAGCAGTTTTAGCGTGGAGACCCAGTACTTC.